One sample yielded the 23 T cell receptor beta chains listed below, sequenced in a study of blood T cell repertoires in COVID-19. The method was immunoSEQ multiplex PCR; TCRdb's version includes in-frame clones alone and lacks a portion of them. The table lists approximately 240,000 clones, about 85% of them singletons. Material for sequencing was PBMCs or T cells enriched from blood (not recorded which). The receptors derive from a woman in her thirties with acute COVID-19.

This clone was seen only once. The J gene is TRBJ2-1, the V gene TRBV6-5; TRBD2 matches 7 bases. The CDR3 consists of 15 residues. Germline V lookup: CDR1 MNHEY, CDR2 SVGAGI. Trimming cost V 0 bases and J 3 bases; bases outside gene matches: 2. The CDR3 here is CASSYSWGGYNEQFF. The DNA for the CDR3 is TGTGCCAGCAGTTACTCGTGGGGGGGCTACAATGAGCAGTTCTTC.

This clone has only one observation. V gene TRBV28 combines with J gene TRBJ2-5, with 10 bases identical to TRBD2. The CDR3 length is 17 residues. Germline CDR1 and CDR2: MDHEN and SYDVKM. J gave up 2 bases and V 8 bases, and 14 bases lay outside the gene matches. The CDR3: CASLRGTSVREQETQYF. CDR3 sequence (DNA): TGTGCCAGCCTCCGCGGGACTAGCGTTAGGGAACAAGAGACCCAGTACTTC.

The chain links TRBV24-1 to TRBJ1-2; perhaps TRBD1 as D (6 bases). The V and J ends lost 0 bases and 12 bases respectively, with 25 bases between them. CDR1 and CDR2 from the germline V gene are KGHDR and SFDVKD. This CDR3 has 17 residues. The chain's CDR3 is CATSDLHGTKTGKGHTF. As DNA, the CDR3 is TGTGCCACCAGTGATTTGCACGGTACAAAAACAGGGAAGGGCCACACCTTC.

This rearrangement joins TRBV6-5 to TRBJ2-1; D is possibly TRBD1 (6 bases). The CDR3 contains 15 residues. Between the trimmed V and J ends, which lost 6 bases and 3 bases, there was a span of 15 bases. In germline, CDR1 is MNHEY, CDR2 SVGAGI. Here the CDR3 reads CASSDTGTHYNEQFF. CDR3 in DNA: TGTGCCAGCAGCGACACCGGGACACACTACAATGAGCAGTTCTTC.

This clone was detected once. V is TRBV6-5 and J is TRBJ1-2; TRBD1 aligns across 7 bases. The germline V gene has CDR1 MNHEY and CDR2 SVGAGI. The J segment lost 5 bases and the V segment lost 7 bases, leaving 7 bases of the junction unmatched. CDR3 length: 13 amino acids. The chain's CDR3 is CASTLDREYGYTF. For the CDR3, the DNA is TGTGCCAGCACTCTAGACAGGGAGTATGGCTACACCTTC.

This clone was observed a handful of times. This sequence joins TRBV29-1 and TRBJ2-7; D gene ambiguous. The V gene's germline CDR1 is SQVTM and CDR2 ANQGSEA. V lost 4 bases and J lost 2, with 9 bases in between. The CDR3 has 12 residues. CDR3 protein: CSVAEFPYEQYF. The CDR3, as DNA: TGCAGCGTTGCTGAGTTCCCCTACGAGCAGTACTTC.

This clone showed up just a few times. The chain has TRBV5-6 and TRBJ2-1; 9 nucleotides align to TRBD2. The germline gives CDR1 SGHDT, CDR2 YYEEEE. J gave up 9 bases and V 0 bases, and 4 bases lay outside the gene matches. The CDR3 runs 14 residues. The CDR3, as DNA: TGTGCCAGCAGCTTGGGACTAGCGGTCCTTGAGCAGTTCTTC. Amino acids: CASSLGLAVLEQFF. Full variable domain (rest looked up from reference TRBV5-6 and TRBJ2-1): DAGVTQSPTHLIKTRGQQVTLRCSPKSGHDTVSWYQQALGQGPQFIFQYYEEEERQRGNFPDRFSGHQFPNYSSELNVNALLLGDSALYLCASSLGLAVLEQFFGPGTRLTVL.

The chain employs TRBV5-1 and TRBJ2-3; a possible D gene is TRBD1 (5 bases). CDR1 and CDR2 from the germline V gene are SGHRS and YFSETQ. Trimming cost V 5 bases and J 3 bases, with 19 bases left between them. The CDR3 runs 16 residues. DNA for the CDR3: TGCGCCAGCAGGCGTACGACAGAGATTGTGACAGATACGCAGTATTTT. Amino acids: CASRRTTEIVTDTQYF.

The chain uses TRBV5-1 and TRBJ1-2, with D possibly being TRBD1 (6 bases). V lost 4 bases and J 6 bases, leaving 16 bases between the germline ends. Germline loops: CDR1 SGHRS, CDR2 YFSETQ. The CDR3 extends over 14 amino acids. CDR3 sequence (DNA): TGCGCCAGCAGCCTAATACAGGGTTTAGATGGCTACACCTTC. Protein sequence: CASSLIQGLDGYTF.

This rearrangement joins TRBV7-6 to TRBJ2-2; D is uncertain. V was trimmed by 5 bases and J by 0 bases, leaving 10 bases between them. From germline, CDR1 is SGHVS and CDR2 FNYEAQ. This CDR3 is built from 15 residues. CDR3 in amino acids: CASSPRRPNTGELFF. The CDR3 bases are TGTGCCAGCAGCCCCCGCAGGCCGAACACCGGGGAGCTGTTTTTT.

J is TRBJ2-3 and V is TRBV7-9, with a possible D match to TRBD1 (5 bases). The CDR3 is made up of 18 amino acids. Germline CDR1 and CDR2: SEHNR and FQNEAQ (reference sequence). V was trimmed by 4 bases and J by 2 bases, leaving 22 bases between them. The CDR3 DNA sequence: TGTGCCAGCAGCTCGGACAAAGTTAGACAACCAACCACAGATACGCAGTATTTT. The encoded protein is CASSSDKVRQPTTDTQYF.

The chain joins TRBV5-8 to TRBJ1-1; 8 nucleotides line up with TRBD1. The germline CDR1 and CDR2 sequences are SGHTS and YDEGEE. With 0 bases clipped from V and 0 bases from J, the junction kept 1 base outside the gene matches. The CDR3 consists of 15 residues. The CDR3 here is CASSLGQGMNTEAFF. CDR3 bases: TGTGCCAGCAGCTTGGGACAGGGGATGAACACTGAAGCTTTCTTT.

CDR3 loop: CASRSTVSYEQYF. Here the CDR3 DNA reads TGTGCCAGCAGATCGACAGTCTCCTACGAGCAGTACTTC. The V call is TRBV6-5, the J call TRBJ2-7; weak D call: TRBD1 (5 bases). The V gene lost 6 bases and the J gene lost 0 bases, with 9 bases spanning the gap. Germline V gene lookup returns CDR1 MNHEY and CDR2 SVGAGI. The CDR3 covers 13 residues.

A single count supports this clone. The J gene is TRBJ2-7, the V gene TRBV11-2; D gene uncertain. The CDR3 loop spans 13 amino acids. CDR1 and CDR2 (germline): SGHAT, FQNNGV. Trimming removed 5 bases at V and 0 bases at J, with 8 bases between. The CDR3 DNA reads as TGTGCCAGCAGCCGAGACACCTCCTACGAGCAGTACTTC. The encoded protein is CASSRDTSYEQYF.

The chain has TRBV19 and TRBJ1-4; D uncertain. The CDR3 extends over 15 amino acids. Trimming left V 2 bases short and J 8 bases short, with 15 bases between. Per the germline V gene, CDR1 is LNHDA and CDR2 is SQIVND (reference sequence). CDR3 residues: CASSIREQAKEKLFF. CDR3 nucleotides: TGTGCCAGTAGTATAAGGGAGCAGGCAAAGGAAAAACTGTTTTTT.

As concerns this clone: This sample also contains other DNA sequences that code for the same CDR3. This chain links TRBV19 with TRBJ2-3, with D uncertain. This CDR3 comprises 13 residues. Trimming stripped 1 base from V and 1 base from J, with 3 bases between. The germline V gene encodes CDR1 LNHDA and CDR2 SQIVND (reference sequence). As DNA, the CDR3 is TGTGCCAGTAGTATAGCAGGCACAGATACGCAGTATTTT. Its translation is CASSIAGTDTQYF.

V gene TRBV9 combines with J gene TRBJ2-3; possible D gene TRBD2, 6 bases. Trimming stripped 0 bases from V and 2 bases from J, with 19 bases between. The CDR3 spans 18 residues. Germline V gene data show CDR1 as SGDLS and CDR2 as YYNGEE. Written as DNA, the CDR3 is TGTGCCAGCAGCGTAGCAACCCCACCGGGACTCGACACAGATACGCAGTATTTT. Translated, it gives CASSVATPPGLDTDTQYF.

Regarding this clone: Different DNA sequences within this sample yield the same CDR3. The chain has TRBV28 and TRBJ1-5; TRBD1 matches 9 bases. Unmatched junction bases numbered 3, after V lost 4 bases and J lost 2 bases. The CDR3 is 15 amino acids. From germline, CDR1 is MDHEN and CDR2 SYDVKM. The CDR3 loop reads CASSSGQGGNQPQHF. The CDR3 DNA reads TGTGCCAGCAGTTCGGGACAGGGTGGCAATCAGCCCCAGCATTTT.

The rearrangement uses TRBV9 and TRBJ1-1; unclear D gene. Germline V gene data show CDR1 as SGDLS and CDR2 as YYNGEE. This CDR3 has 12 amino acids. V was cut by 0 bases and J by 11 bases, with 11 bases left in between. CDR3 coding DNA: TGTGCCAGCAGCGTAGGTTCCGGGAAGGCTTTCTTT. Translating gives CASSVGSGKAFF.

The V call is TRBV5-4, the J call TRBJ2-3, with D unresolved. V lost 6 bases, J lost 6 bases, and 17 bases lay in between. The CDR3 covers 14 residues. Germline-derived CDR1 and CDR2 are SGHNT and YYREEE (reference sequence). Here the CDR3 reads CASTSPQIGDTQYF. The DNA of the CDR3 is TGTGCCAGCACCTCCCCCCAAATCGGGGATACGCAGTATTTT.

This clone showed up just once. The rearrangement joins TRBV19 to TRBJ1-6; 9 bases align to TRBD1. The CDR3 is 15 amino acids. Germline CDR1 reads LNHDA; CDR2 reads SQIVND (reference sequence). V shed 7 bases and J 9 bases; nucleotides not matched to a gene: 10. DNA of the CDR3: TGTGCCAGTAAACCCCGACAGGGGGAGGGTTCACCCCTCCACTTT. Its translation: CASKPRQGEGSPLHF.

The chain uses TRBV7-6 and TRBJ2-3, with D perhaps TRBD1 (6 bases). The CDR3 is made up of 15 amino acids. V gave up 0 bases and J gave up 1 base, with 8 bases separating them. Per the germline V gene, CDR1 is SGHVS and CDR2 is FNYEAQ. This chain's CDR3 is CASSLADSRTDTQYF. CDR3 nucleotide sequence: TGTGCCAGCAGCTTAGCGGACAGCCGCACAGATACGCAGTATTTT.

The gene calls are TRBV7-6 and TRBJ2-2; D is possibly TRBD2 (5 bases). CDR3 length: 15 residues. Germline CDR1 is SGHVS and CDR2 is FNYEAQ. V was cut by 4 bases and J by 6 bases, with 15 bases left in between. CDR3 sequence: CASSSTAHGAGELFF. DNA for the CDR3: TGTGCCAGCAGCTCGACTGCCCACGGGGCCGGGGAGCTGTTTTTT.